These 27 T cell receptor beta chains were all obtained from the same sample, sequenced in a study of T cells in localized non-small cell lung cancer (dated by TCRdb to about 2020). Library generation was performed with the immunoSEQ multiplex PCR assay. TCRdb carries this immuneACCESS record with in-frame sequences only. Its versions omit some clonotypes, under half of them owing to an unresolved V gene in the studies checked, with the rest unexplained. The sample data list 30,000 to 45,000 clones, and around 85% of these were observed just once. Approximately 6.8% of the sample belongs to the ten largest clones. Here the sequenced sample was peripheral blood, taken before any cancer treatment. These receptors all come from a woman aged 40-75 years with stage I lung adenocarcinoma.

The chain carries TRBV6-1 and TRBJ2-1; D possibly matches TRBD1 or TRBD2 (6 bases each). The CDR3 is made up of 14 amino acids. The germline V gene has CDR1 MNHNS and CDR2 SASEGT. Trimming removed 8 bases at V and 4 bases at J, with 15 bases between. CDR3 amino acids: CASSLQGLYNEQFF. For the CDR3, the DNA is TGTGCCAGCTCGTTACAGGGACTTTACAATGAGCAGTTCTTC.

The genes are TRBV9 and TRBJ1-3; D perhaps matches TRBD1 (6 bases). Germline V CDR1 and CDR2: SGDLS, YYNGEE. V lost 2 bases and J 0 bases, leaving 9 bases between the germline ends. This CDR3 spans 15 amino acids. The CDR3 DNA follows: TGTGCCAGCAGCGTGTCGGACAGCTCTGGAAACACCATATATTTT. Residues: CASSVSDSSGNTIYF.

The CDR3 loop reads CASSSIRGRNTIYF. The CDR3 nucleotides are TGTGCCAGCAGTTCTATTCGGGGTAGGAACACCATATATTTT. This chain connects TRBV9 to TRBJ1-3; D is undetermined. CDR1 and CDR2 (germline): SGDLS, YYNGEE. Between the trimmed V and J ends, which lost 5 bases and 7 bases, there was a span of 16 bases. The CDR3 extends over 14 amino acids.

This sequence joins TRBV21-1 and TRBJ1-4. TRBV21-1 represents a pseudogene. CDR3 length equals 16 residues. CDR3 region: CASSSRGRSTNEKLFF. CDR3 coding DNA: TGTGCCAGCAGCTCCCGGGGACGTTCAACTAATGAAAAACTGTTTTTT.

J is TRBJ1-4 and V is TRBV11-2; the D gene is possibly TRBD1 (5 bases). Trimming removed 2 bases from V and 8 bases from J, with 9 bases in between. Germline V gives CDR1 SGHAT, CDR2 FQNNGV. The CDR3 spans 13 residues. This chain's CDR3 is CASSLREGEKLFF. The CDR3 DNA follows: TGTGCCAGCAGCTTAAGGGAGGGGGAAAAACTGTTTTTT.

This CDR3 reads CASSLSQQGAQAHQETQYF. CDR3 coding DNA: TGTGCCAGCAGCTTAAGTCAGCAGGGGGCGCAGGCCCATCAAGAGACCCAGTACTTC. V and J are TRBV7-3 and TRBJ2-5; 8 bases map to TRBD1. There are 19 residues in the CDR3. J gave up 2 bases and V 1 base, and 15 bases lay outside the gene matches. Germline V gene lookup returns CDR1 SGHTA and CDR2 FQGTGA.

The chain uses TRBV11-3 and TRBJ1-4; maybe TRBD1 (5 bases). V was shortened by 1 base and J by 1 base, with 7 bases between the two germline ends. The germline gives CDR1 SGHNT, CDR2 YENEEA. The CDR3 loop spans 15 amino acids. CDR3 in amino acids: CASSLGGQTNEKLFF. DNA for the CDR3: TGTGCCAGCAGCTTAGGCGGACAAACTAATGAAAAACTGTTTTTT. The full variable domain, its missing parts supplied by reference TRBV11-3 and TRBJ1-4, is EAGVVQSPRYKIIEKKQPVAFWCNPISGHNTLYWYLQNLGQGPELLIRYENEEAVDDSQLPKDRFSAERLKGVDSTLKIQPAELGDSAVYLCASSLGGQTNEKLFFGSGTQLSVL.

CDR3 loop: CASSQDGPRGQNTEAFF. In DNA, the CDR3 is TGTGCCAGCAGCCAAGATGGCCCGCGGGGCCAGAACACTGAAGCTTTCTTT. The rearrangement uses TRBV14 and TRBJ1-1, with D possibly being TRBD1 (5 bases). This CDR3 has 17 residues. The germline V and J ends were trimmed by 0 bases and 1 base, with 15 bases remaining between them. The germline CDR1 and CDR2 sequences are SGHDN and FVKESK.

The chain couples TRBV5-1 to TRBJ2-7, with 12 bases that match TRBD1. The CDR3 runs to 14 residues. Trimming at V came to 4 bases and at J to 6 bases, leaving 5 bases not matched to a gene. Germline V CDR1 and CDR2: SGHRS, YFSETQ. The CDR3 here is CASSQGQGALEQYF. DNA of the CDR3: TGCGCCAGCAGCCAGGGACAGGGGGCTCTCGAGCAGTACTTC.

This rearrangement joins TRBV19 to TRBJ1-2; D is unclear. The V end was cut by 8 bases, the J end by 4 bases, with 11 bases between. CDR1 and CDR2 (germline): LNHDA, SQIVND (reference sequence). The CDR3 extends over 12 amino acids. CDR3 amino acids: CASCDSLYGYTF. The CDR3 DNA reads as TGTGCCAGTTGTGATTCGCTCTATGGCTACACCTTC.

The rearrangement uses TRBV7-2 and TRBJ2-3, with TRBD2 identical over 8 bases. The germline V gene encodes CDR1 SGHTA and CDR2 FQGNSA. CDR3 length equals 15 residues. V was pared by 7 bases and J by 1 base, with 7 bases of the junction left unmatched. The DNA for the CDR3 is TGTGCCAGCAAGTCGGGAGGGGCGGGCACAGATACGCAGTATTTT. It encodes CASKSGGAGTDTQYF.

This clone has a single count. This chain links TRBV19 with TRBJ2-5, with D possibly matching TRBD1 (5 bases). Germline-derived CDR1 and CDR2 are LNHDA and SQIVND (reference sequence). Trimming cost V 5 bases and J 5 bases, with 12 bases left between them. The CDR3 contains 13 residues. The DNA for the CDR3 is TGTGCCAGTAGTGCCAGGGTGGCGGAGACCCAGTACTTC. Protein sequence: CASSARVAETQYF.

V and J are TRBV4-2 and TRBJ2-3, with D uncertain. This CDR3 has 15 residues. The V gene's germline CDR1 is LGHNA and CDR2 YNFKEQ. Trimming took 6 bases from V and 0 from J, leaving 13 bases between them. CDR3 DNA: TGTGCCAGCAGACCAATCACGGCTAGCACAGATACGCAGTATTTT. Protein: CASRPITASTDTQYF.

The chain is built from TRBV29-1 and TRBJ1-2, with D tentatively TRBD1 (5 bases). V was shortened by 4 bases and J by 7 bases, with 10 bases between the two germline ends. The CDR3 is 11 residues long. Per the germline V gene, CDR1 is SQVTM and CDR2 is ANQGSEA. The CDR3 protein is CSVGQGTGYTF. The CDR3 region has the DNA TGCAGCGTTGGCCAGGGAACTGGCTACACCTTC. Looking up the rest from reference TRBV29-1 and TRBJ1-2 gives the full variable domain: SAVISQKPSRDICQRGTSLTIQCQVDSQVTMMFWYRQQPGQSLTLIATANQGSEATYESGFVIDKFPISRPNLTFSTLTVSNMSPEDSSIYLCSVGQGTGYTFGSGTRLTVV.

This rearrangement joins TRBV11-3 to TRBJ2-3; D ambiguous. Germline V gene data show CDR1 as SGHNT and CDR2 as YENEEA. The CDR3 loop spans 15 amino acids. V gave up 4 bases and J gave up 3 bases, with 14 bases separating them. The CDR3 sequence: CASSSTAATTDTQYF. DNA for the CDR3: TGTGCCAGCAGCTCCACGGCGGCTACAACAGATACGCAGTATTTT.

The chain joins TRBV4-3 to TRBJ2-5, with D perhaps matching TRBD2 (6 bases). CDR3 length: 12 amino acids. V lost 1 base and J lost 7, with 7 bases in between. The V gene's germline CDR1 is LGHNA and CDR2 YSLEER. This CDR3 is CASSQGRGTQYF. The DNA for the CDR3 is TGCGCCAGCAGCCAAGGGCGGGGGACCCAGTACTTC.

CDR3 amino acids: CASSHRPATTETQYF. The CDR3 DNA sequence: TGCGCCAGCAGCCACCGACCCGCGACGACAGAGACCCAGTACTTC. The rearrangement joins TRBV5-1 to TRBJ2-5; D is unclear. The V end lost 4 bases, the J end lost 4 bases, and 17 bases lay between the germline ends. CDR1 is SGHRS and CDR2 is YFSETQ in the germline V gene. The CDR3 totals 15 residues.

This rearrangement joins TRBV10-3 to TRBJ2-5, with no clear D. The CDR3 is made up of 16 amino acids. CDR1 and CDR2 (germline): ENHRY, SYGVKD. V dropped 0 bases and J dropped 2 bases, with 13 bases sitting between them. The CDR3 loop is CAISESGAASQETQYF. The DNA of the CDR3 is TGTGCCATCAGTGAGTCGGGCGCCGCCTCACAAGAGACCCAGTACTTC.

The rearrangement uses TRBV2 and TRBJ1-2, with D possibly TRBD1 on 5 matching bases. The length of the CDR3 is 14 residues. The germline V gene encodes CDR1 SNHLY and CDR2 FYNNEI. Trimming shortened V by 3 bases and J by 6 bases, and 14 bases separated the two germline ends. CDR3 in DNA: TGTGCCAGCAGTGACACCGGGGCCCTCAATGGCTACACCTTC. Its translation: CASSDTGALNGYTF.

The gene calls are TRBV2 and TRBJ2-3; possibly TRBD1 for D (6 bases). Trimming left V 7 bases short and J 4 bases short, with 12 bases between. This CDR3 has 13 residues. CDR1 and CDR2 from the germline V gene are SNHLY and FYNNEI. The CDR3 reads CASTKQGADTQYF. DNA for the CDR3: TGTGCCAGCACCAAACAGGGCGCAGATACGCAGTATTTT. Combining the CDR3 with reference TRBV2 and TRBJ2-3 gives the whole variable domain EPEVTQTPSHQVTQMGQEVILRCVPISNHLYFYWYRQILGQKVEFLVSFYNNEISEKSEIFDDQFSVERPDGSNFTLKIRSTKLEDSAMYFCASTKQGADTQYFGPGTRLTVL.

CDR3 amino acids: CASSRRDGHTDTQYF. The CDR3 DNA follows: TGTGCCAGCAGCCGCAGGGACGGACACACAGATACGCAGTATTTT. The chain uses TRBV11-3 and TRBJ2-3; the D gene could be TRBD1 or TRBD2 (5 bases each). The germline CDR1 and CDR2 sequences are SGHNT and YENEEA. The V gene lost 5 bases and the J gene lost 2 bases, with 14 bases spanning the gap. CDR3 size: 15 residues.

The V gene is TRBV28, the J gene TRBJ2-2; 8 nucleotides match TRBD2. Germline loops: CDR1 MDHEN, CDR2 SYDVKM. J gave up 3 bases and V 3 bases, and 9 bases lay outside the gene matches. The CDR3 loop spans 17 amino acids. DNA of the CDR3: TGTGCCAGCAGTTTGGGGGTGGGAGCGGGGGACACCGGGGAGCTGTTTTTT. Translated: CASSLGVGAGDTGELFF.

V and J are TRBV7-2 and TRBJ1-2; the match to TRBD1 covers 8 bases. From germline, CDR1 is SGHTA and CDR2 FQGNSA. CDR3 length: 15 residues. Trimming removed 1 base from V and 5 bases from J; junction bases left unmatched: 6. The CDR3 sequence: CASSLGAGGWYGYTF. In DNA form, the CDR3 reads TGTGCCAGCAGCTTAGGGGCAGGGGGCTGGTATGGCTACACCTTC.

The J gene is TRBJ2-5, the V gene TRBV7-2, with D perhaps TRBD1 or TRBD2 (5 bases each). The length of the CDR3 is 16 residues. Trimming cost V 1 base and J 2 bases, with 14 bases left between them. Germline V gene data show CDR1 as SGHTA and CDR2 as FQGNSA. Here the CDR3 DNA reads TGTGCCAGCAGCTTAGAGGGGACGCTGGCGCAAGAGACCCAGTACTTC. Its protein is CASSLEGTLAQETQYF. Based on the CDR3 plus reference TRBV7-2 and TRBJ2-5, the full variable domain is GAGVSQSPSNKVTEKGKDVELRCDPISGHTALYWYRQSLGQGLEFLIYFQGNSAPDKSGLPSDRFSAERTGGSVSTLTIQRTQQEDSAVYLCASSLEGTLAQETQYFGPGTRLLVL.

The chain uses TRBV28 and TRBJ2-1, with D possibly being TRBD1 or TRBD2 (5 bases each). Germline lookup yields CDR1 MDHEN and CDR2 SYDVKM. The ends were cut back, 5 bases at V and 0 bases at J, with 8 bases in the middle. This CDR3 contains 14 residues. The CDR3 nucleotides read TGTGCCAGCAGTATGGGGGACTCCTACAATGAGCAGTTCTTC. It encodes CASSMGDSYNEQFF. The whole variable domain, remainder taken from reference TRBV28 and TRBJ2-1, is DVKVTQSSRYLVKRTGEKVFLECVQDMDHENMFWYRQDPGLGLRLIYFSYDVKMKEKGDIPEGYSVSREKKERFSLILESASTNQTSMYLCASSMGDSYNEQFFGPGTRLTVL.

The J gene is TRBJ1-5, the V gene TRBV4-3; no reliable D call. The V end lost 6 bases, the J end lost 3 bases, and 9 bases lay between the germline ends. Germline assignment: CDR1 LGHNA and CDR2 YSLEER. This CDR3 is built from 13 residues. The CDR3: CASSASFNQPQHF. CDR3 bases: TGCGCCAGCAGTGCCAGCTTCAATCAGCCCCAGCATTTT.

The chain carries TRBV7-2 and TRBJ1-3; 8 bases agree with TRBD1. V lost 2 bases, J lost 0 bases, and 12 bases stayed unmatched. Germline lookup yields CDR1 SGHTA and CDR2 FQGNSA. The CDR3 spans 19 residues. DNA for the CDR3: TGTGCCAGCAGCTTACGTTCCGGGACAGGAACTCTCTCTGGAAACACCATATATTTT. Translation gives CASSLRSGTGTLSGNTIYF.